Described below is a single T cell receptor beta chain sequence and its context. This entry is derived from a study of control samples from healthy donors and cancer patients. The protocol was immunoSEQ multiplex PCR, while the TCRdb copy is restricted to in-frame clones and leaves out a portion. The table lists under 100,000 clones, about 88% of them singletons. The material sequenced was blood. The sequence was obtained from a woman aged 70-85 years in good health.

The DNA for the CDR3 is TGTGCCAGCAGCCAAGGAGCGGGGAAGACCCAGTACTTC. It specifies CASSQGAGKTQYF. V and J are TRBV3-1 (or the pseudogene TRBV3-2) and TRBJ2-5; TRBD2 agrees at 7 bases. The length of the CDR3 is 13 residues. Germline CDR1 reads LGHDT; CDR2 reads YNNKEL (reference sequence). The J segment lost 6 bases and the V segment lost 1 base, leaving 2 bases of the junction unmatched.